Here is one TCR beta chain with its context. This entry comes from a study of blood T cell repertoires in COVID-19. Overall study: Sources were T cells, B-cell-depleted T cells, or PBMCs; the material itself was cDNA or gDNA.

Germline V gene data show CDR1 as LGHDT and CDR2 as YNNKEL (reference sequence). CDR3 length: 14 residues. The ends were cut back, 0 bases at V and 6 bases at J, with 8 bases in the middle. The table came from immunoSEQ multiplex PCR; TCRdb's copy has only in-frame clones and leaves some out. The data hold about 37,000 clones, with about 88% observed a single time. This TCR was sampled from a man between 60 and 75 years old with active COVID-19. This chain joins TRBV3-1 (or the pseudogene TRBV3-2) and TRBJ2-2; the D is unclear. The sequencing sample was made of peripheral blood. Here the CDR3 DNA reads TGTGCCAGCAGCCAAGATGTTACAGCCGGGGAGCTGTTTTTT. Translating gives CASSQDVTAGELFF.